These 26 T cell receptor beta chains originate from one sample sequenced in a study of blood T cells in healthy people across ages. Combining a sample-barcoded 5' primer with a J-beta primer mix, a second PCR ran for roughly 7 to 11 cycles. Using its own MiXCR run on the 5' RACE reads, TCRdb lists one record per CDR3 protein. The table includes around 1,000,000 distinct CDR3 sequences, about 25% detected once. In addition, the sample was reused for a study of T cells of mothers and their children.

Sequenced material: blood. These TCRs come from a girl aged 2 to 9 in good health.

This clonotype was found a few times. The rearrangement links TRBV28 to TRBJ2-7; D tentatively fits TRBD1 or TRBD2 (5 bases each). The V end lost 4 bases, the J end lost 10 bases, and 14 bases lay between the germline ends. The CDR3 loop spans 12 amino acids. CDR1 MDHEN and CDR2 SYDVKM come from the germline V gene. The CDR3 loop reads CASSYEVGAQYF. CDR3 nucleotides: TGTGCCAGCAGTTATGAGGTCGGGGCTCAGTACTTC.

The chain is built from TRBV5-1 and TRBJ2-5; D is undetermined. The germline V gene has CDR1 SGHRS and CDR2 YFSETQ. Trimming removed 5 bases from V and 3 bases from J, with 11 bases in between. This CDR3 has 13 amino acids. This CDR3 is CASSFRPEETQYF. The CDR3 DNA sequence: TGCGCCAGCAGTTTTCGGCCAGAAGAGACCCAGTACTTC.

The rearrangement joins TRBV6-5 to TRBJ2-1; D is possibly TRBD1 (5 bases). V was clipped by 7 bases and J by 2 bases, with 15 bases between them. CDR1 and CDR2 (germline): MNHEY, SVGAGI. This CDR3 has 15 amino acids. The CDR3 region has the DNA TGTGCCAGCACCCGAAGGGGCCTAACCTACAATGAGCAGTTCTTC. Its translation: CASTRRGLTYNEQFF.

The chain combines TRBV12-3 or TRBV12-4 with TRBJ1-5; D not certain. The CDR3 contains 14 residues. V lost 5 bases to trimming and J lost 7 bases, with 15 bases between them. This CDR3 reads CASSMTPVGQPQHF. CDR3 in DNA: TGTGCCAGCAGTATGACACCGGTGGGCCAGCCCCAGCATTTT.

The J gene is TRBJ2-7, the V gene TRBV7-9; possibly TRBD1 or TRBD2 for D (5 bases each). Per the germline V gene, CDR1 is SEHNR and CDR2 is FQNEAQ (reference sequence). Trimming took 2 bases from V and 3 from J, leaving 17 bases between them. This CDR3 contains 16 residues. In DNA, the CDR3 is TGTGCCAGCAGCTTATTCGGTACAGGTGCGGGCTACGAGCAGTACTTC. The encoded protein is CASSLFGTGAGYEQYF.

V gene TRBV2 combines with J gene TRBJ2-5; TRBD2 matches 7 bases. Germline V CDR1 and CDR2: SNHLY, FYNNEI. The CDR3 totals 13 residues. V lost 7 bases to trimming and J lost 4 bases; unmatched junction nucleotides: 6. As DNA, the CDR3 is TGTGCCAGCAAGATAGCGGGCGGAGAGACCCAGTACTTC. Translation gives CASKIAGGETQYF.

The chain is built from TRBV2 and TRBJ2-5; 7 bases fit TRBD2. The J call may be faulty, since TRBJ2-1 better matches the DNA end. CDR3 length: 15 amino acids. Germline values: CDR1 SNHLY, CDR2 FYNNEI. CDR3 nucleotides: TGTGCCAGCATGGGCCCGGGGGGAAACTACAATGAGCAGTTCTTC. This codes for CASMGPGGNYNEQFF.

The chain combines TRBV27 with TRBJ2-3, with D possibly TRBD2 on 5 matching bases. The CDR3 totals 14 residues. Between the trimmed V and J ends, which lost 5 bases and 4 bases, there was a span of 13 bases. Germline assignment: CDR1 MNHEY and CDR2 SMNVEV (reference sequence). The CDR3 DNA sequence: TGTGCCAGCAGTCCGGGGAGTCGGGCAGATACGCAGTATTTT. Its translation is CASSPGSRADTQYF.

This clonotype was counted only a few times. The V call is TRBV29-1, the J call TRBJ2-7; D not resolved. The ends were cut back, 4 bases at V and 4 bases at J, with 20 bases in the middle. CDR3 length equals 15 residues. Germline assignment: CDR1 SQVTM and CDR2 ANQGSEA. The CDR3 region has the DNA TGCAGCGTTGTTAAGGTTGGGCAGAGCGATTACGAGCAGTACTTC. Amino acid sequence: CSVVKVGQSDYEQYF.

The chain is built from TRBV12-3 or TRBV12-4 and TRBJ1-2; D is perhaps TRBD1 (5 bases). The CDR3 runs 12 residues. Trimming left V 5 bases short and J 4 bases short, with 8 bases between. CDR3 DNA sequence: TGTGCCAGCAGTGGGGACGTCTATGGCTACACCTTC. It encodes CASSGDVYGYTF.

The CDR3 DNA reads TGTGCTAGTGGGCCCCGGGGGCTCGGGAAAGAGACCCAGTACTTC. As protein: CASGPRGLGKETQYF. This chain connects TRBV12-5 to TRBJ2-7, with D tentatively TRBD1 or TRBD2 (6 bases each). The closer fit of TRBJ2-5 to the DNA end suggests the J call may be wrong. The CDR3 contains 15 residues. CDR1 is LGHNT and CDR2 is FRNRAP in the germline V gene.

This clonotype was picked up a small number of times. The chain carries TRBV29-1 and TRBJ2-5; D is ambiguous. The DNA matches TRBJ2-1 better at its end, which makes the J call doubtful. Germline CDR1 reads SQVTM; CDR2 reads ANQGSEA. The CDR3 contains 12 residues. The CDR3 nucleotides read TGCAGCGTTGGAGATAGGCAGGTTGAGCAGTTCTTC. Translated, it gives CSVGDRQVEQFF.

V gene TRBV12-3 or TRBV12-4 combines with J gene TRBJ1-1; no definite D call. This CDR3 region has 12 residues. V lost 2 bases to trimming and J lost 4 bases, with 5 bases between them. The CDR3 reads CASSLPLTEAFF. CDR3 DNA: TGTGCCAGCAGTTTACCCCTCACTGAAGCTTTCTTT.

The rearrangement uses TRBV4-1 and TRBJ1-6, with a possible D match to TRBD1 (5 bases). Between the trimmed V and J ends, which lost 3 bases and 7 bases, there was a span of 10 bases. Germline CDR1 is MGHRA and CDR2 is YSYEKL. The CDR3 contains 14 residues. CDR3 region: CASSHRDSNSPLHF. In DNA, the CDR3 is TGCGCCAGCAGCCACCGGGACTCGAATTCACCCCTCCACTTT.

V and J are TRBV4-1 and TRBJ2-7; D tentatively reads TRBD1 or TRBD2 (5 bases each). This CDR3 has 14 amino acids. The V gene lost 1 base and the J gene lost 2 bases, with 9 bases spanning the gap. CDR1 and CDR2 from the germline V gene are MGHRA and YSYEKL. The DNA for the CDR3 is TGCGCCAGCAGCCAAGTCTTGGGGGCCTACGAGCAGTACTTC. Protein: CASSQVLGAYEQYF.

This chain connects TRBV28 to TRBJ1-1, with D possibly matching TRBD1 (6 bases). Germline V gene lookup returns CDR1 MDHEN and CDR2 SYDVKM. The CDR3 length is 14 residues. Trimming took 7 bases from V and 1 from J, leaving 13 bases between them. CDR3 nucleotides: TGTGCCAGCACCTTACAGGGAGGGAACACTGAAGCTTTCTTT. Translating gives CASTLQGGNTEAFF.

This chain links TRBV6-1 with TRBJ2-1; 9 bases map to TRBD2. V trimming: 5 bases; J trimming: 7 bases; junction bases outside the gene matches: 18. CDR3 length: 18 residues. The germline V gene has CDR1 MNHNS and CDR2 SASEGT. This chain's CDR3 is CASSPLQGFAGGQNEQFF. As DNA, the CDR3 is TGTGCCAGCAGTCCGCTGCAAGGTTTTGCGGGGGGGCAGAATGAGCAGTTCTTC.

This clonotype appeared a few times. The J gene is TRBJ2-1, the V gene TRBV7-8; the match to TRBD1 covers 7 bases. V was clipped by 8 bases and J by 3 bases; unmatched bases: 7. This CDR3 is 14 amino acids long. Germline-derived CDR1 and CDR2 are SGHVS and FQNEAQ. The CDR3 sequence is CASDGGQYYNEQFF. The CDR3 DNA reads TGTGCCAGCGATGGGGGACAGTACTACAATGAGCAGTTCTTC.

The chain recombines TRBV27 with TRBJ1-1; D not certain. The germline gives CDR1 MNHEY, CDR2 SMNVEV (reference sequence). Trimming pared 6 bases from V and 2 bases from J, leaving 10 bases between. This CDR3 region has 13 residues. This CDR3 reads CASRWTANTEAFF. The CDR3 DNA follows: TGTGCCAGCAGATGGACTGCTAACACTGAAGCTTTCTTT.

V usage is TRBV6-1 and J usage is TRBJ2-1; D may be TRBD2 (6 bases). Trimming took 7 bases from V and 5 from J, leaving 21 bases between them. Germline V gene lookup returns CDR1 MNHNS and CDR2 SASEGT. This CDR3 region has 16 residues. The CDR3 protein is CASMTHPGTLNNEQFF. CDR3 DNA sequence: TGTGCCAGCATGACCCATCCCGGGACTCTTAACAATGAGCAGTTCTTC.

This clonotype showed up just a few times. The V call is TRBV3-1, the J call TRBJ1-2; D gene uncertain. Trimming removed 5 bases from V and 4 bases from J, with 17 bases in between. This CDR3 has 15 residues. Germline-derived CDR1 and CDR2 are LGHDT and YNNKEL (reference sequence). Here the CDR3 reads CASSEGGRLGYGYTF. CDR3 coding DNA: TGTGCCAGCAGCGAAGGCGGGCGCCTGGGCTATGGCTACACCTTC.

In this sample, this clonotype turned up a few times. The V gene is TRBV7-8, the J gene TRBJ1-1, with TRBD1 matching over 9 bases. The CDR3 spans 15 residues. The germline V gene encodes CDR1 SGHVS and CDR2 FQNEAQ. Unmatched junction bases numbered 15, after V lost 5 bases and J lost 11 bases. The CDR3 nucleotides read TGTGCCAGCAGCCGTGGGGGACAGGGCCCTTTGGAGGCTTTCTTT. Protein: CASSRGGQGPLEAFF.

The chain is built from TRBV5-6 and TRBJ1-5; no firm D call. The CDR3 has 13 residues. Trimming left V 2 bases short and J 9 bases short, with 12 bases between. The germline CDR1 and CDR2 sequences are SGHDT and YYEEEE. DNA of the CDR3: TGTGCCAGCAGCTTCCGGGTCGTTGGGCCCCAGCATTTT. Its translation is CASSFRVVGPQHF.

This clonotype was seen only a few times. The chain has TRBV24-1 and TRBJ1-1; no clear D gene. The CDR3 covers 13 residues. The V and J ends lost 7 bases and 6 bases respectively, with 14 bases between them. CDR1 is KGHDR, CDR2 SFDVKD, per germline. CDR3 sequence reads: CATRAPGDPEAFF. The CDR3, as DNA: TGTGCCACCAGGGCACCCGGGGATCCTGAAGCTTTCTTT.

The chain combines TRBV20-1 with TRBJ1-1, with a possible D match to TRBD1 (5 bases). The V and J ends lost 4 bases and 6 bases respectively, with 15 bases between them. The CDR3 has 13 amino acids. Germline V gives CDR1 DFQATT, CDR2 SNEGSKA (reference sequence). This CDR3 is CSAKRNGGAEAFF. DNA of the CDR3: TGCAGTGCTAAAAGGAACGGGGGAGCTGAAGCTTTCTTT.

This clonotype appeared a few times. The genes are TRBV12-5 and TRBJ1-1; D is uncertain. Trimming shortened V by 0 bases and J by 1 base, and 18 bases separated the two germline ends. This CDR3 region has 18 residues. Germline-derived CDR1 and CDR2 are LGHNT and FRNRAP. The CDR3 spells CASGLVISGVQRNTEAFF. The CDR3 bases are TGTGCTAGTGGTTTGGTAATATCGGGTGTTCAAAGGAACACTGAAGCTTTCTTT.